A single sample gave rise to the 9 T cell receptor beta chains below, sequenced in a study of blood T cells in healthy people across ages. A second roughly 7 to 11 cycle PCR used barcoded and J-beta primers. TCRdb re-derived calls from the 5' RACE reads in MiXCR, one entry per CDR3 protein. The repertoire holds fewer than 1,200,000 distinct CDR3 sequences, with under 30% as singletons. The same data also contributed to another study, on T cells of mothers and their children.

Sequencing used blood. These receptors were obtained from a girl aged 2 to 10 in good health.

This clonotype was detected a few times. This sequence joins TRBV9 and TRBJ2-4; D is perhaps TRBD1 or TRBD2 (5 bases each). Germline values: CDR1 SGDLS, CDR2 YYNGEE. This CDR3 comprises 18 residues. Trimming left V 6 bases short and J 0 bases short, with 22 bases between. DNA of the CDR3: TGTGCCAGCAACGAATCCTCCGGGACCATACTAGCCAAAAACATTCAGTACTTC. Its translation: CASNESSGTILAKNIQYF.

The V and J genes are TRBV5-1 and TRBJ2-5, with no clear D. The CDR3 runs to 14 residues. Germline V lookup: CDR1 SGHRS, CDR2 YFSETQ. With 5 bases removed from V and 0 bases from J, the gap between germline ends came to 11 bases. The chain's CDR3 is CASRREFYQETQYF. In DNA form, the CDR3 reads TGCGCCAGCAGGAGAGAGTTCTACCAAGAGACCCAGTACTTC.

The table lists this clonotype with a few counts. This chain connects TRBV7-2 to TRBJ2-3; D unclear. The CDR3 loop spans 13 amino acids. The V end was cut by 2 bases, the J end by 4 bases, with 7 bases between. Germline V lookup: CDR1 SGHTA, CDR2 FQGNSA. CDR3: CASSLYGADTQYF. The CDR3 DNA reads TGTGCCAGCAGCTTATACGGCGCAGATACGCAGTATTTT.

The rearrangement links TRBV7-2 to TRBJ1-1; D not certain. Germline assignment: CDR1 SGHTA and CDR2 FQGNSA. The CDR3 spans 12 residues. Trimming stripped 5 bases from V and 8 bases from J, with 12 bases between. CDR3 bases: TGTGCCAGCAGCCCCCTAAAGAGGGAAGCTTTCTTT. It specifies CASSPLKREAFF.

The rearrangement uses TRBV29-1 and TRBJ2-7; no definite D call. This CDR3 spans 10 amino acids. Germline V gene data show CDR1 as SQVTM and CDR2 as ANQGSEA. Between the trimmed V and J ends, which lost 7 bases and 5 bases, there was a span of 9 bases. DNA for the CDR3: TGCAGCGCCCGATGGCACGAGCAGTACTTC. It specifies CSARWHEQYF.

The chain employs TRBV7-9 and TRBJ1-2; 10 bases agree with TRBD1. From germline, CDR1 is SEHNR and CDR2 FQNEAQ (reference sequence). The V and J ends lost 5 bases and 6 bases, in that order; junction bases with no gene match: 9. This CDR3 spans 15 amino acids. CDR3 in DNA: TGTGCCAGCAGCCCGGGGACAGGGGCGGAGAATGGCTACACCTTC. Protein: CASSPGTGAENGYTF.

A word on this clonotype: Germline and junction disagree at one end, which may indicate a read error. The J gene is TRBJ2-5, the V gene TRBV7-2; 7 bases align to TRBD1. The CDR3 spans 16 residues. The germline V gene encodes CDR1 SGHTA and CDR2 FQGNSA. CDR3 nucleotide sequence: TGCGCCAGCAGTCGCAATCACCCAGGGGGTAGAGAGACCCAGTACTTC. Protein sequence: CASSRNHPGGRETQYF.

The gene calls are TRBV7-9 and TRBJ1-3; D is unresolved. The CDR3 contains 11 residues. Germline assignment: CDR1 SEHNR and CDR2 FQNEAQ (reference sequence). The V and J ends lost 5 bases and 5 bases respectively, with 4 bases between them. CDR3 residues: CASSGRNTIYF. CDR3 DNA sequence: TGTGCCAGCAGCGGAAGAAACACCATATATTTT.

This clonotype has a handful of counts. The chain uses TRBV24-1 and TRBJ2-6, with D uncertain. The V end lost 10 bases, the J end lost 1 base, and 10 bases lay between the germline ends. The CDR3 contains 14 residues. Germline V lookup: CDR1 KGHDR, CDR2 SFDVKD. CDR3 region: CATANWSGANVLTF. In DNA, the CDR3 is TGTGCCACGGCTAACTGGTCTGGGGCCAACGTCCTGACTTTC.